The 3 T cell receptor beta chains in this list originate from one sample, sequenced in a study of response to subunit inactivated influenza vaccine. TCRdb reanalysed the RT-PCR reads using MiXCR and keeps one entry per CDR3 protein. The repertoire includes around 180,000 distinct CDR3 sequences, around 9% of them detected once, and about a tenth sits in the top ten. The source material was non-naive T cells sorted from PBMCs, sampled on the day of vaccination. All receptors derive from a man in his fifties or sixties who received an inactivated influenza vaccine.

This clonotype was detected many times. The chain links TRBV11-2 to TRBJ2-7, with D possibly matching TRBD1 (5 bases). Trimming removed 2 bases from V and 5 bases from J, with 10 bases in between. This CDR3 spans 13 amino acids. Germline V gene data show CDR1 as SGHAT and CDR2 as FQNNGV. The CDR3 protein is CASSLPGSHEQYF. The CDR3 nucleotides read TGTGCCAGCAGCTTACCAGGGTCTCACGAGCAGTACTTC.

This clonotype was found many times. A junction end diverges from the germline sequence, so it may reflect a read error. This CDR3 is CASSWGEQYF. DNA of the CDR3: TGTGCTAGCAGCTGGGGCGAGCAGTACTTC. The chain joins TRBV7-7 to TRBJ2-7; no clear D gene. The CDR3 covers 10 residues. Germline assignment: CDR1 SSHAT and CDR2 FNYEAQ (reference sequence).

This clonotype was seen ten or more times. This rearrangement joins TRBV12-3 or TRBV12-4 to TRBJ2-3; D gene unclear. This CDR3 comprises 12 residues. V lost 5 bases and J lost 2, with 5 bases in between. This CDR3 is CASSPHTDTQYF. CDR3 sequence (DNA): TGTGCCAGCAGTCCACACACAGATACGCAGTATTTT.